These 21 T cell receptor beta chains share one sample of origin, sequenced in a study of identical twins. In TCRdb, the 5' RACE reads were re-called with MiXCR into one record per CDR3 protein. The repertoire holds 400,000 to 500,000 distinct CDR3 sequences, with roughly 20% as singletons. Sequences were obtained from naive T cells sorted from blood. Every receptor here comes from a man aged 50-60 years in good health.

Written as DNA, the CDR3 is TGTGCCAGCAGCACCACAGGGGGCACATACGAGCAGTACTTC. Translating it yields CASSTTGGTYEQYF. The V gene is TRBV28, the J gene TRBJ2-7; 9 bases fit TRBD1. J gave up 4 bases and V 6 bases, and 7 bases lay outside the gene matches. The germline V gene has CDR1 MDHEN and CDR2 SYDVKM. The CDR3 extends over 14 amino acids.

The J gene is TRBJ1-5, the V gene TRBV3-1; D is uncertain. CDR1 and CDR2 (germline): LGHDT, YNNKEL (reference sequence). The CDR3 contains 18 residues. V was clipped by 6 bases and J by 0 bases, with 21 bases between them. The CDR3 is CASSPGLVDFISNQPQHF. For the CDR3, the DNA is TGTGCCAGCAGTCCGGGTCTTGTAGACTTTATTAGCAATCAGCCCCAGCATTTT.

The rearrangement uses TRBV7-2 and TRBJ1-5; D is perhaps TRBD1 (6 bases). The CDR3 spans 15 residues. The germline V and J ends were trimmed by 5 bases and 7 bases, with 18 bases remaining between them. Germline-derived CDR1 and CDR2 are SGHTA and FQGNSA. The CDR3 DNA reads TGTGCCAGCAGCCCTACCGGGGGGGCTGGACAGCCCCAGCATTTT. It translates to CASSPTGGAGQPQHF.

This clonotype came up many times. The chain uses TRBV7-2 and TRBJ2-7; 7 positions match TRBD1. CDR1 SGHTA and CDR2 FQGNSA come from the germline V gene. V shed 2 bases, J shed 9 bases, and the junction held 4 bases outside the gene matches. This CDR3 region has 12 residues. Here the CDR3 reads CASSLRQGAQYF. The CDR3 DNA reads as TGTGCCAGCAGCTTACGACAGGGCGCGCAGTACTTC. The full variable domain, in which reference TRBV7-2 and TRBJ2-7 provide the parts outside the CDR3, is GAGVSQSPSNKVTEKGKDVELRCDPISGHTALYWYRQSLGQGLEFLIYFQGNSAPDKSGLPSDRFSAERTGGSVSTLTIQRTQQEDSAVYLCASSLRQGAQYFGPGTRLTVT.

This clonotype was counted only a few times. This sequence joins TRBV7-2 and TRBJ2-5; 9 bases are shared with TRBD2. This CDR3 has 14 amino acids. CDR1 is SGHTA, CDR2 FQGNSA, per germline. V dropped 3 bases and J dropped 5; count of bases not matched to a gene: 4. CDR3 amino acids: CASSLASGTETQYF. The DNA for the CDR3 is TGTGCCAGCAGCTTGGCTAGCGGGACGGAGACCCAGTACTTC.

A few counts support this clonotype. The chain couples TRBV12-3 or TRBV12-4 to TRBJ2-5; D might be TRBD2 (5 bases). The CDR3 runs to 12 residues. V shed 6 bases and J shed 7 bases, with 12 bases lying between them. Here the CDR3 reads CASSPVEGTQYF. The CDR3 DNA is TGTGCCAGCAGCCCCGTTGAGGGGACCCAGTACTTC.

The sample holds many counts of this clonotype. CDR3 sequence (DNA): TGTGCCACCAGCAGCGGACAGTTGAAAGAGCAGTACTTC. Protein: CATSSGQLKEQYF. This chain connects TRBV15 to TRBJ2-7; possibly TRBD1 for D (6 bases). The CDR3 has 13 amino acids. Trimming left V 3 bases short and J 7 bases short, with 13 bases between. The germline CDR1 and CDR2 sequences are LNHNV and YYDKDF (reference sequence).

V and J are TRBV20-1 and TRBJ2-5; 10 nucleotides align to TRBD2. Germline V CDR1 and CDR2: DFQATT, SNEGSKA (reference sequence). V lost 0 bases to trimming and J lost 5 bases; unmatched junction nucleotides: 12. The CDR3 consists of 17 residues. In nucleotides, the CDR3 is TGCAGTGCTAGAGAAAGGTTACTAGCGGGGCGGAAGGAGACCCAGTACTTC. Its translation is CSARERLLAGRKETQYF.

This clonotype was observed a handful of times. The chain combines TRBV6-2 or TRBV6-3 with TRBJ2-4; either TRBD1 or TRBD2 may supply D (5 bases each). V was cut by 7 bases and J by 8 bases, with 12 bases left in between. The germline gives CDR1 MNHEY, CDR2 SVGEGT. The CDR3 contains 12 residues. The CDR3 DNA reads TGTGCCAGCACCACGAGGGGAGACATTCAGTACTTC. Translating gives CASTTRGDIQYF.

The V and J genes are TRBV6-5 and TRBJ2-1, with 10 bases lining up with TRBD2. This CDR3 comprises 16 residues. The V segment lost 4 bases and the J segment 1 base; nucleotides outside the gene matches: 4. Germline V CDR1 and CDR2: MNHEY, SVGAGI. The CDR3 DNA reads TGTGCCAGCAGTTCCTCTAGCGGGGGTTCCTACAATGAGCAGTTCTTC. Its translation is CASSSSSGGSYNEQFF.

This clonotype was observed at least ten times. The DNA of the CDR3 is TGTGCCAGCAGCTCACGACTAGCCAATGAGCAGTTCTTC. Protein: CASSSRLANEQFF. This chain uses TRBV11-2 with TRBJ2-1; 7 bases line up with TRBD2. Germline CDR1 reads SGHAT; CDR2 reads FQNNGV. This CDR3 is 13 amino acids long. V shed 4 bases, J shed 6 bases, and the junction held 3 bases outside the gene matches.

This clonotype has ten or more counts. This chain uses TRBV7-8 with TRBJ2-1, with 7 bases aligning to TRBD2. The germline CDR1 and CDR2 sequences are SGHVS and FQNEAQ. J gave up 0 bases and V 5 bases, and 19 bases lay outside the gene matches. CDR3 length equals 20 residues. The CDR3: CASSPRTRLLAENSYNEQFF. In nucleotides, the CDR3 is TGTGCCAGCAGCCCTAGGACCCGTCTGCTAGCGGAGAACTCCTACAATGAGCAGTTCTTC. The complete variable domain, with remaining parts taken from reference TRBV7-8 and TRBJ2-1, reads GAGVSQSPRYKVAKRGQDVALRCDPISGHVSLFWYQQALGQGPEFLTYFQNEAQLDKSGLPSDRFFAERPEGSVSTLKIQRTQQEDSAVYLCASSPRTRLLAENSYNEQFFGPGTRLTVL.

This clonotype was counted a single time. A junction boundary mismatches the germline segment, possibly from a read error. The V gene is TRBV12-3 or TRBV12-4, the J gene TRBJ2-3, with a weak D call TRBD1 (5 bases). The CDR3 has 15 amino acids. The DNA of the CDR3 is TGTGCCAGCAGTTTGCGTCAGCAAGGCACAGGTACGCAGTATTTT. Translating it yields CASSLRQQGTGTQYF.

This clonotype was observed a few times. The V call is TRBV2, the J call TRBJ2-7; D may match TRBD1 or TRBD2 (5 bases each). Germline CDR1 is SNHLY and CDR2 is FYNNEI. This CDR3 comprises 13 residues. V shed 4 bases and J shed 4 bases, with 11 bases lying between them. CDR3 nucleotides: TGTGCCAGCAGTGGGGACCCCTTGTACGAGCAGTACTTC. Translating it yields CASSGDPLYEQYF.

Note on this clonotype: A read error may produce the germline difference seen at one junction end. The rearrangement links TRBV7-7 to TRBJ2-1; a weak D match, TRBD2 (7 bases). Germline assignment: CDR1 SSHAT and CDR2 FNYEAQ (reference sequence). The CDR3 extends over 17 amino acids. CDR3 nucleotides: TGTGCTAGCAGCTTAGCAGTTGGTGGGGGGGCTGTAGTTGAGCAGTTCTTC. Translation gives CASSLAVGGGAVVEQFF.

The V call is TRBV6-2 or TRBV6-3, the J call TRBJ2-4; tentatively, D is TRBD1 (5 bases). V lost 5 bases and J 7 bases, leaving 12 bases between the germline ends. This CDR3 has 13 amino acids. Germline lookup yields CDR1 MNHEY and CDR2 SVGEGT. As DNA, the CDR3 is TGTGCCAGCAGTCCCAGGGAAAAGAACATTCAGTACTTC. Protein product: CASSPREKNIQYF.

This clonotype was found a few times. The chain has TRBV12-3 or TRBV12-4 and TRBJ2-7; D is unclear. This CDR3 spans 12 amino acids. The V gene lost 6 bases and the J gene lost 0 bases, with 6 bases spanning the gap. CDR3 in DNA: TGTGCCAGCAGCACCATCTCCTACGAGCAGTACTTC. It codes for CASSTISYEQYF.

This clonotype was counted only a few times. The chain carries TRBV5-1 and TRBJ2-5; D may be TRBD1 (6 bases). Germline V gene data show CDR1 as SGHRS and CDR2 as YFSETQ. The CDR3 is made up of 15 amino acids. The V and J ends lost 0 bases and 2 bases respectively, with 11 bases between them. Here the CDR3 reads CASSLDGTRQETQYF. The CDR3 DNA reads TGCGCCAGCAGCTTGGACGGGACACGACAAGAGACCCAGTACTTC.

This clonotype was seen only a few times. The chain recombines TRBV20-1 with TRBJ2-1; TRBD2 aligns across 8 bases. This CDR3 region has 15 residues. V trimming: 5 bases; J trimming: 6 bases; junction bases outside the gene matches: 12. CDR1 is DFQATT, CDR2 SNEGSKA, per germline (reference sequence). The DNA for the CDR3 is TGCAGTGCTCTGAGAGGGGGACTAGATCTCAATGAGCAGTTCTTC. Its protein is CSALRGGLDLNEQFF.

This clonotype occurred many times. The chain joins TRBV12-3 or TRBV12-4 to TRBJ2-3; TRBD2 matches at 8 bases. Trimming at V came to 3 bases and at J to 3 bases, leaving 5 bases not matched to a gene. The CDR3 length is 15 residues. The CDR3 DNA is TGTGCCAGCAGTTTCGAAGGACTAGCAACAGATACGCAGTATTTT. Amino acids: CASSFEGLATDTQYF.

This clonotype showed up just a few times. This rearrangement joins TRBV5-1 to TRBJ2-4, with TRBD1 identical over 7 bases. The germline CDR1 and CDR2 sequences are SGHRS and YFSETQ. Losses at the gene ends were 4 bases for V and 3 bases for J; bases not matched to a gene: 10. This CDR3 has 16 amino acids. The CDR3, as DNA: TGCGCCAGCAGCGGGGAGACAGGGCGCAACAAAAACATTCAGTACTTC. Its protein product is CASSGETGRNKNIQYF.